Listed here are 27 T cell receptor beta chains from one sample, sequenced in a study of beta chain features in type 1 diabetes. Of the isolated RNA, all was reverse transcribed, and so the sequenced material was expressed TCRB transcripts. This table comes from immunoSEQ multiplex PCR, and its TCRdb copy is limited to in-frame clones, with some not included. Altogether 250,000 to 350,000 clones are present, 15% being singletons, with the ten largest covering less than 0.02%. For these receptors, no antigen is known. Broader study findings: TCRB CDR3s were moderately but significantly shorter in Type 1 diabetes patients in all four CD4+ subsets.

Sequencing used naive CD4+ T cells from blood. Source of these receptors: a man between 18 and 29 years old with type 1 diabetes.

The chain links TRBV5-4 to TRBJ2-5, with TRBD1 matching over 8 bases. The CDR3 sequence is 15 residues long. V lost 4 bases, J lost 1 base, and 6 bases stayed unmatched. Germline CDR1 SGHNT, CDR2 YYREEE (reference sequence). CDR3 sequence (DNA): TGTGCCAGCAGCATGAGACAGGGGACCCAAGAGACCCAGTACTTC. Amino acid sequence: CASSMRQGTQETQYF.

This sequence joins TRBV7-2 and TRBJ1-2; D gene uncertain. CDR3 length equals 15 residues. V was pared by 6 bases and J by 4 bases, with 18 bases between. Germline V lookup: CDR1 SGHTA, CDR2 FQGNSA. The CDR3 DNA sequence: TGTGCCAGCAGGCATCCAGGAGAGGGAAGCTATGGCTACACCTTC. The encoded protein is CASRHPGEGSYGYTF. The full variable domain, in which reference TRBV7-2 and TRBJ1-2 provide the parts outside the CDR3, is GAGVSQSPSNKVTEKGKDVELRCDPISGHTALYWYRQSLGQGLEFLIYFQGNSAPDKSGLPSDRFSAERTGGSVSTLTIQRTQQEDSAVYLCASRHPGEGSYGYTFGSGTRLTVV.

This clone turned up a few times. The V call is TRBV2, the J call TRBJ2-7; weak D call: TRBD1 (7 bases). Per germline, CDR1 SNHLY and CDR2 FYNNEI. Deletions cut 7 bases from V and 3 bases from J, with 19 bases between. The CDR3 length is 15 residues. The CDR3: CASKRRNRGGYEQYF. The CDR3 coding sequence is TGTGCCAGCAAAAGAAGGAACAGGGGAGGCTACGAGCAGTACTTC.

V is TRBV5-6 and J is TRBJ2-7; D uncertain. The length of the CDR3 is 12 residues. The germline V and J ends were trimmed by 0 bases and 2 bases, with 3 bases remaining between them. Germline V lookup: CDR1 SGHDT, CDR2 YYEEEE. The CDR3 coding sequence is TGTGCCAGCAGCTTGGGTACCTACGAGCAGTACTTC. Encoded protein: CASSLGTYEQYF.

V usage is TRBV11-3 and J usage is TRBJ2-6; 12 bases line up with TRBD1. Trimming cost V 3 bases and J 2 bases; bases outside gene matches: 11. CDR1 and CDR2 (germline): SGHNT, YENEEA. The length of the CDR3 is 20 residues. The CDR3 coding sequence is TGTGCCAGCAGCTTCCCAACCCGGGACAGGGGGCGAACTGGGGCCAACGTCCTGACTTTC. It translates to CASSFPTRDRGRTGANVLTF.

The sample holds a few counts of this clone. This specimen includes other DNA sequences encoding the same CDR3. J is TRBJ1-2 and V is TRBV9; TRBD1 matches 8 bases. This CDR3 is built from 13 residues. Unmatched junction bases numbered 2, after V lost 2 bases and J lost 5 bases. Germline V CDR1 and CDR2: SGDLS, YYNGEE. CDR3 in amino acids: CASSVDRDYGYTF. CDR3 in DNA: TGTGCCAGCAGCGTGGACAGGGATTATGGCTACACCTTC.

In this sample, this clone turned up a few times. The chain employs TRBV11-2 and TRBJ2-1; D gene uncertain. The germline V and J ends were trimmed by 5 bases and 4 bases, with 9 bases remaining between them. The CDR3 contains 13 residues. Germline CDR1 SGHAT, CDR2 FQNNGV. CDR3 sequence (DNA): TGTGCCAGCAGCGACACCCAATACAATGAGCAGTTCTTC. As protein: CASSDTQYNEQFF.

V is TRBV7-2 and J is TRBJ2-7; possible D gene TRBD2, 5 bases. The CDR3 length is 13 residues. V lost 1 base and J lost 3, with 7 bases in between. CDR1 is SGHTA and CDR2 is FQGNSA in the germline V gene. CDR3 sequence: CASSLGGNYEQYF. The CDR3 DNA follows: TGTGCCAGCAGCTTAGGAGGGAACTACGAGCAGTACTTC.

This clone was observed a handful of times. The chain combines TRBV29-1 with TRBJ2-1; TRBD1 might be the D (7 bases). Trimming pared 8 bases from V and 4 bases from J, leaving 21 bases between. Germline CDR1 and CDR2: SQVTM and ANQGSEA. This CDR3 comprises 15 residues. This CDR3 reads CSTNLQGGRYNEQFF. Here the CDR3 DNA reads TGCAGCACAAATCTTCAGGGGGGCCGATACAATGAGCAGTTCTTC.

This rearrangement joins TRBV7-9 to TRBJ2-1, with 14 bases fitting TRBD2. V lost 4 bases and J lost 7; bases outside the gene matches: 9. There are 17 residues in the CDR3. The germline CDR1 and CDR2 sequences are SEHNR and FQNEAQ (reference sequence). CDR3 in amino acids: CASSSGTSGSRDNEQFF. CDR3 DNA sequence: TGTGCCAGCAGCTCTGGGACTAGCGGGAGCCGGGATAATGAGCAGTTCTTC.

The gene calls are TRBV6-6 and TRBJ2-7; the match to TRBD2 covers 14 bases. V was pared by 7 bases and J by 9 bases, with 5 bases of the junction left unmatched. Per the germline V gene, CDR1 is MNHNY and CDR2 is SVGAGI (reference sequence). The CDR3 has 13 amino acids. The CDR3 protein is CASIGTSGSWQYF. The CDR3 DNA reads TGTGCCAGCATAGGGACTAGCGGGAGTTGGCAGTACTTC.

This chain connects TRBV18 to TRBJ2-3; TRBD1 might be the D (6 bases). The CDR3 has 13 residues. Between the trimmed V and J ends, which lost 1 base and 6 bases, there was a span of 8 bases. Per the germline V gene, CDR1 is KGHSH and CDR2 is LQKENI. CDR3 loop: CASSPLDRDTQYF. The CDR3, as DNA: TGTGCCAGCTCACCACTCGACAGGGATACGCAGTATTTT.

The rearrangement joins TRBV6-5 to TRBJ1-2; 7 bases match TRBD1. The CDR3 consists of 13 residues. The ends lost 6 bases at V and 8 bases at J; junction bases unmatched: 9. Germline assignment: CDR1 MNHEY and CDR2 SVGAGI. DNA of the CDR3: TGTGCCAGCAGACTTCGGGACAGTGGGGGCTACACCTTC. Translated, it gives CASRLRDSGGYTF.

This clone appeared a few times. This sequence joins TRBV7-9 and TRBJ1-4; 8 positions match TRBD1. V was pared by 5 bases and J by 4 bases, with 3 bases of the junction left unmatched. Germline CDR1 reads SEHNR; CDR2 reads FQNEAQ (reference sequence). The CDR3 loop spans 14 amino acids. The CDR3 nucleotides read TGTGCCAGCAGCCGCGACAGGGGTAATGAAAAACTGTTTTTT. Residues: CASSRDRGNEKLFF.

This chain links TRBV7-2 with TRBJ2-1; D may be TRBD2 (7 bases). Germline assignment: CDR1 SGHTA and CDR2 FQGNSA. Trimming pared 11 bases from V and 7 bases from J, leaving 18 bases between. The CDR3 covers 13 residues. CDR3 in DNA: TGTGCCGCGTCGGGGGGCCTAGGGAATGAGCAGTTCTTC. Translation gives CAASGGLGNEQFF.

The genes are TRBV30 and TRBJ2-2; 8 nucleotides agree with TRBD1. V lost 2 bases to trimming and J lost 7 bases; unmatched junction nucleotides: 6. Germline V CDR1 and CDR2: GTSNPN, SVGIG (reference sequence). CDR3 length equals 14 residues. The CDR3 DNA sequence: TGTGCCTGGAGTTTAGGACAGGGCAACGGGGAGCTGTTTTTT. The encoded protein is CAWSLGQGNGELFF.

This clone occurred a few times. The CDR3 DNA sequence: TGCAGCGCTGGACCTAGCGGGGTGTTCCACAATGAGCAGTTCTTC. Its translation: CSAGPSGVFHNEQFF. The V and J genes are TRBV29-1 and TRBJ2-1; 9 bases agree with TRBD2. This CDR3 has 15 amino acids. Trimming cost V 7 bases and J 5 bases; bases outside gene matches: 12. Per the germline V gene, CDR1 is SQVTM and CDR2 is ANQGSEA.

The CDR3 loop is CASSASGGETQYF. The DNA of the CDR3 is TGTGCCAGCAGTGCATCTGGAGGAGAGACCCAGTACTTC. The chain recombines TRBV25-1 with TRBJ2-5, with D perhaps TRBD2 (5 bases). The CDR3 runs to 13 residues. The germline V and J ends were trimmed by 4 bases and 4 bases, with 10 bases remaining between them. Germline V CDR1 and CDR2: MGHDK, SYGVNS.

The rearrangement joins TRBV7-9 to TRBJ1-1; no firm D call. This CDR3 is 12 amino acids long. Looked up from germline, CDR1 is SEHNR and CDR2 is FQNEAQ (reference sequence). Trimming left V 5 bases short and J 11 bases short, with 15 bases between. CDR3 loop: CASSISNFVAFF. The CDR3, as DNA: TGTGCCAGCAGCATCTCTAACTTCGTGGCTTTCTTT.

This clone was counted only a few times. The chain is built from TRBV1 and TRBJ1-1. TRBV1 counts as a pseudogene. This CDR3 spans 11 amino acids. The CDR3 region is CTREGGTEAFF. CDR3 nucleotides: TGCACCAGAGAGGGAGGCACTGAAGCTTTCTTT.

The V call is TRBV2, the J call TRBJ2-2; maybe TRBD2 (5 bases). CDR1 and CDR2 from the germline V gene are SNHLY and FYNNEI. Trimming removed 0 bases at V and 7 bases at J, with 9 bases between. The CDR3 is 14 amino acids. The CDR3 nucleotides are TGTGCCAGCAGTGAAGCATCCGGGATCGGGGAGCTGTTTTTT. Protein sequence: CASSEASGIGELFF.

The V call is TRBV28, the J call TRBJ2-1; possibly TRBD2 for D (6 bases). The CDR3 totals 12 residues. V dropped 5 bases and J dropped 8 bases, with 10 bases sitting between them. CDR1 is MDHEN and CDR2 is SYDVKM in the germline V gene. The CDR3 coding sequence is TGTGCCAGCAGTAATCCTAGCGATGAGCAGTTCTTC. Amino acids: CASSNPSDEQFF.

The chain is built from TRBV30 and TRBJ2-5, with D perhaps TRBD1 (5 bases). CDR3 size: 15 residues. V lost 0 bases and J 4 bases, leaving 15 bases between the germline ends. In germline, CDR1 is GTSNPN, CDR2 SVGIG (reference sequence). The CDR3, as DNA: TGTGCCTGGAGTGTTAGGGGTTGGCGTGGAGAGACCCAGTACTTC. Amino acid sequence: CAWSVRGWRGETQYF. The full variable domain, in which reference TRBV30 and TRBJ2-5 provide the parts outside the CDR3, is SQTIHQWPATLVQPVGSPLSLECTVEGTSNPNLYWYRQAAGRGLQLLFYSVGIGQISSEVPQNLSASRPQDRQFILSSKKLLLSDSGFYLCAWSVRGWRGETQYFGPGTRLLVL.

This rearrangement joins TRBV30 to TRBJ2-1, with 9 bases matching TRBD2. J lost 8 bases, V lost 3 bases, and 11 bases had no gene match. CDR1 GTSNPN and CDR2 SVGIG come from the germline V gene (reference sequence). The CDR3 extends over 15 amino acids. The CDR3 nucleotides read TGTGCCTGGAGAGGTATAGCGGGGGTCTCCTATGAGCAGTTCTTC. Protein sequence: CAWRGIAGVSYEQFF.

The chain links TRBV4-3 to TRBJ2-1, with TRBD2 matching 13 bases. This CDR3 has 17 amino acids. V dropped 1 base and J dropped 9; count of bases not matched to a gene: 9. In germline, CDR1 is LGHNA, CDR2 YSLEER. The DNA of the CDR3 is TGCGCCAGCAGCCAAGCCCTGGGACTAGCGGGATTATTTGAGCAGTTCTTC. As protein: CASSQALGLAGLFEQFF.

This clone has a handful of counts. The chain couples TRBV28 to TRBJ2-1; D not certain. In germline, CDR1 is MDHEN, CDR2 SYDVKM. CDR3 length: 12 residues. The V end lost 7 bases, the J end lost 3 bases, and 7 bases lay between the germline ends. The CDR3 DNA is TGTGCCAGCAACGGCGGCTACAATGAGCAGTTCTTC. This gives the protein CASNGGYNEQFF. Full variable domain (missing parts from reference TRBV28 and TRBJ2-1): DVKVTQSSRYLVKRTGEKVFLECVQDMDHENMFWYRQDPGLGLRLIYFSYDVKMKEKGDIPEGYSVSREKKERFSLILESASTNQTSMYLCASNGGYNEQFFGPGTRLTVL.

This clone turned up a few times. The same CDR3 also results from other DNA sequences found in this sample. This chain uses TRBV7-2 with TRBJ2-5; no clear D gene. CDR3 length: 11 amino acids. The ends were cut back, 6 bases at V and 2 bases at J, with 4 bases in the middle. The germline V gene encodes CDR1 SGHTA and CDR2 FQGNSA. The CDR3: CASSLQETQYF. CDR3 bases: TGTGCCAGCAGTCTACAAGAGACCCAGTACTTC.